This entry concerns a single TCR beta chain. Antigen unknown. TCRdb fed the RT-PCR reads into MiXCR, producing one record per CDR3 protein. This sample yields some 850,000 distinct CDR3 sequences, of which approximately 17% are seen a single time; roughly 10% belongs to the top ten. V was pared by 1 base and J by 1 base, with 15 bases between. Germline V CDR1 and CDR2: DFQATT, SNEGSKA (reference sequence). This CDR3 contains 16 residues. The data were taken from a study of response to subunit inactivated influenza vaccine. Study-wide results and limits: It was the authors' suggestion that each seasonal influenza vaccination recruits few new T cells.

The source material was PBMCs from blood, sampled about 5 days after vaccination. The chain is built from TRBV20-1 and TRBJ2-3; tentatively, D is TRBD1 or TRBD2 (6 bases each). The sequence came from a man aged 50 to 59 who received an inactivated influenza vaccine. The CDR3 loop reads CSARVPDGGRTDTQYF. The CDR3 DNA sequence: TGCAGTGCTAGAGTCCCCGATGGGGGGCGCACAGATACGCAGTATTTT.